The rows below give T cell receptor beta chains drawn from one sample of a study of beta chain features in type 1 diabetes. The data were produced by immunoSEQ multiplex PCR, yet TCRdb's version contains in-frame clones alone and is incomplete. In the table there are more than 550,000 clones, 11% to 15% of which are singletons. Sequencing used naive CD4+ T cells from blood. The receptors come from a man between 18 and 29 years old with type 1 diabetes. The CDR3 runs from the conserved cysteine through the conserved F or W. The D gene is left open where the match is weak. The size entry is marked missing in some rows and otherwise reads once, few, many or a size class.

NA	TRBJ2-1	TRBV7-2	NA	TGTGCCAGCAGCTTAGCCCCGTACAATGAGCAGTTCTTC	CASSLAPYNEQFF
NA	TRBJ2-5	TRBV9	few	TGTGCCAGCAGCGTATATGTCCGGGAGACCCAGTACTTC	CASSVYVRETQYF
NA	TRBJ1-5	TRBV19	NA	TGTGCCAGTAGTATAGCTGGGGGCAATCAGCCCCAGCATTTT	CASSIAGGNQPQHF
TRBD2	TRBJ2-3	TRBV7-9	few	TGTGCCAGCAGCTTACCAAGCGGGAGCTCATATACGCAGTATTTT	CASSLPSGSSYTQYF
NA	TRBJ1-2	TRBV29-1	NA	TGCAGCGTTGGGCCCAAGCCGGTTGGCTACACCTTC	CSVGPKPVGYTF
TRBD1	TRBJ1-6	TRBV30	NA	TGTGCCTTGGACAGGGAGGCTTCACCCCTCCACTTT	CALDREASPLHF
TRBD1	TRBJ2-1	TRBV29-1	NA	TGCAGCGCTTCCAGGGGGCGCGAAATGGTCTATGAGCAGTTCTTC	CSASRGREMVYEQFF
NA	TRBJ2-3	TRBV29-1	few	TGCAGCGTTGGGGCCGGGTCTAGCACAGATACGCAGTATTTT	CSVGAGSSTDTQYF
TRBD1	TRBJ1-2	TRBV5-1	NA	TGCGCCGCAGGGACAGACTTATTGGGCTACACCTTC	CAAGTDLLGYTF
TRBD1	TRBJ1-2	TRBV7-3	NA	TGTGCCAGCAGCTTTTCCCCAGGGGGAGGCTACACCTTC	CASSFSPGGGYTF
NA	TRBJ2-5	TRBV6-5	NA	TGTGCCAGCAGGCGGACAGTCGTTGGAGAGACCCAGTACTTC	CASRRTVVGETQYF
NA	TRBJ1-1	TRBV2	NA	TGTGCCAGCAGACTCTTCAAGAGCGGTGCTGAAGCTTTCTTT	CASRLFKSGAEAFF
NA	TRBJ2-2	TRBV9	NA	TGTGCCAGCAGCGTAGTCCACACCGGGGAGCTGTTTTTT	CASSVVHTGELFF
NA	TRBJ1-2	TRBV29-1	NA	TGCAGCGTCGAGGGGTCTTCTGATGGCTACACCTTC	CSVEGSSDGYTF
NA	TRBJ2-7	TRBV2	few	TGTGCCAGCACCGAGGGGGGCGGACGCTACGAGCAGTACTTC	CASTEGGGRYEQYF
TRBD1	TRBJ2-2	TRBV4-1	NA	TGCGCCAGCAGCCAGTCGGGACAGCTGAACACCGGGGAGCTGTTTTTT	CASSQSGQLNTGELFF
NA	TRBJ1-1	TRBV6-5	NA	TGTGCCAGCAGTCAAATTGGTTCTAACACTGAAGCTTTCTTT	CASSQIGSNTEAFF
NA	TRBJ2-7	TRBV30	few	TGTGCCTGGACCCTGCCAGGTGGCGGCGAGCAGTACTTC	CAWTLPGGGEQYF
NA	TRBJ2-2	TRBV5-1	NA	TGCGCCAGCAGCTTGGAGGTTCGCGGGGAGCTGTTTTTT	CASSLEVRGELFF
NA	TRBJ1-2	TRBV7-2	NA	TGTGCCAGCAGCTTAAGCTGGCAGGGCTATGGCTACACCTTC	CASSLSWQGYGYTF
NA	TRBJ2-5	TRBV4-3	NA	TGCGCCAGCAGCCCTTTAGAAGGCCAAGAGACCCAGTACTTC	CASSPLEGQETQYF
TRBD1	TRBJ1-4	TRBV28	few	TGTGCCAGCAACTTGGCGACAGGGGCTGAAAAACTGTTTTTT	CASNLATGAEKLFF
TRBD2	TRBJ2-1	TRBV11-3	NA	TGTGCCAGCAGCTCCTCCCGGACTAGCTCCTACAATGAGCAGTTCTTC	CASSSSRTSSYNEQFF
TRBD1	TRBJ2-7	TRBV5-6	NA	TGTGCCAGCAGCGCACGGCTGACAGGGAGCCGATTCGGCGAGCAGTACTTC	CASSARLTGSRFGEQYF
NA	TRBJ1-5	TRBV30	few	TGTGCCTGGAGTGGGGTAAGCAATGAAGGTCAGCCCCAGCATTTT	CAWSGVSNEGQPQHF
TRBD2	TRBJ2-5	TRBV30	NA	TGTGCCTGGAGTGTAGGTCTAGCGGGAATGGGAGAGACCCAGTACTTC	CAWSVGLAGMGETQYF
TRBD1	TRBJ1-1	TRBV7-9	NA	TGTGCCAGCAGCCGGGACAGGGGAACTGAAGCTTTCTTT	CASSRDRGTEAFF
TRBD1	TRBJ1-4	TRBV30	few	TGTGCCTGGAGTGTCCAGACAGGGAATGAAAAACTGTTTTTT	CAWSVQTGNEKLFF
NA	TRBJ1-1	TRBV6-5	NA	TGTGCCAGCAGCCCACGGGTATGGACCACTGAAGCTTTCTTT	CASSPRVWTTEAFF
TRBD1	TRBJ1-1	TRBV2	NA	TGTGCCAGCAGTGACGGACAGGGGAAGGGTGAAGCTTTCTTT	CASSDGQGKGEAFF
TRBD1	TRBJ1-1	TRBV4-3	few	TGCGCCAGCAGCCAAGATGACAGGGAAGGGACTGAAGCTTTCTTT	CASSQDDREGTEAFF
TRBD2	TRBJ2-3	TRBV29-1	NA	TGCAGCGTACCACTGGGGGCCACCGGGACTAGCGGGAGTTGGGCAGATACGCAGTATTTT	CSVPLGATGTSGSWADTQYF
NA	TRBJ2-2	TRBV7-2	few	TGTGCCAGCAGCTACAGGGTTTATAGGTCTGGTAACACCGGGGAGCTGTTTTTT	CASSYRVYRSGNTGELFF
NA	TRBJ2-2	TRBV4-1	NA	TGCGCCAGCAGCCAAGGCGCTAATGCGGGGATCGAGCTGTTTTTT	CASSQGANAGIELFF
TRBD1	TRBJ2-2	TRBV11-2	NA	TGTGCCAGCAGGGGGACAGTGAACACCGGGGAGCTGTTTTTT	CASRGTVNTGELFF
NA	TRBJ2-5	TRBV18	few	TGTGCCAGCTCACCACCGTCCGGGTACCAAGAGACCCAGTACTTC	CASSPPSGYQETQYF
TRBD2	TRBJ2-7	TRBV6-5	NA	TGTGCCAGCAGTTACCTTCCTAGCGGGGGTACCTACGAGCAGTACTTC	CASSYLPSGGTYEQYF
NA	TRBJ1-1	TRBV4-2	NA	TGTGCCAGCAGCCAAGATCCGGTGATGAACACTGAAGCTTTCTTT	CASSQDPVMNTEAFF
TRBD2	TRBJ2-7	TRBV29-1	NA	TGCAGCGTTGAAGGGCCAGCGGGGGGCTGGGAGCAGTACTTC	CSVEGPAGGWEQYF
NA	TRBJ2-5	TRBV18	NA	TGTGCCAGCTCATCTCAACCAGGGGATCAAGAGACCCAGTACTTC	CASSSQPGDQETQYF
NA	TRBJ2-7	TRBV2	NA	TGTGCCAGCACTCGTCAGGGGCTTTCCTACGAGCAGTACTTC	CASTRQGLSYEQYF
NA	TRBJ1-6	TRBV28	few	TGTGCCAGCACCTCAGACACCCCCCGCAGGGTAAATTCACCCCTCCACTTT	CASTSDTPRRVNSPLHF
TRBD1	TRBJ2-5	TRBV13	NA	TGTGCCAGCAGCAAACCTCCGGCAGGGGGGACCCAGTACTTC	CASSKPPAGGTQYF
TRBD1	TRBJ1-1	TRBV29-1	few	TGCAGCGGGTCAAGGCGGACAGGGGGCACTGAAGCTTTCTTT	CSGSRRTGGTEAFF
NA	TRBJ2-2	TRBV11-1	NA	TGTGCCAGCAGCCCACCGCCGTTGAACACCGGGGAGCTGTTTTTT	CASSPPPLNTGELFF
TRBD1	TRBJ2-6	TRBV11-1	few	TGTGCCAGCAGTACAGGGGGCTTAGCTGGGGCCAACGTCCTGACTTTC	CASSTGGLAGANVLTF
TRBD2	TRBJ2-2	TRBV14	NA	TGTGCCAGCAGCCAGCTAGCGGGAGAGATCGGGGAGCTGTTTTTT	CASSQLAGEIGELFF
TRBD2	TRBJ2-3	TRBV10-3	few	TGTGCCATCAGTGTCCGGGGGGTGAGCACAGATACGCAGTATTTT	CAISVRGVSTDTQYF
NA	TRBJ2-7	TRBV6-1	NA	TGTGCCAGCAGTGAAGGGAACAGAGGCGAGCAGTACTTC	CASSEGNRGEQYF
NA	TRBJ2-2	TRBV11-2	few	TGTGCCAGCCTCTTGTACACCGGGGAGCTGTTTTTT	CASLLYTGELFF
TRBD2	TRBJ2-5	TRBV30	NA	TGTGCCTGGACCTTGACGACTAGCGCCCAAGAGACCCAGTACTTC	CAWTLTTSAQETQYF
NA	TRBJ2-7	TRBV7-9	few	TGTGCCAGCAGCTTACGAGGGGACTCCTACGAGCAGTACTTC	CASSLRGDSYEQYF
NA	TRBJ1-4	TRBV19	NA	TGTGCCAGTGAGAGCTCGGCTAATGAAAAACTGTTTTTT	CASESSANEKLFF
TRBD1	TRBJ2-7	TRBV7-2	few	TGTGCCAGCAGCTTAAGGCCGGGACAGGGGGCCTACGAGCAGTACTTC	CASSLRPGQGAYEQYF
NA	TRBJ2-1	TRBV7-9	few	TGTGCCAGCAGCTCCCCCATTGGTCTAGTGATTGAGCAGTTCTTC	CASSSPIGLVIEQFF
NA	TRBJ2-2	TRBV7-9	NA	TGTGCCAGCAGCTTACGGTCCGAAGGTGCCGGGGAGCTGTTTTTT	CASSLRSEGAGELFF
TRBD2	TRBJ2-1	TRBV25-1	few	TGTGCCAGCAGTCTCGGAGCTAGCGGGAGTAGGAATGAGCAGTTCTTC	CASSLGASGSRNEQFF
TRBD1	TRBJ2-1	TRBV7-9	NA	TGTGCCAGCAGCCTCACGACAGGGGGTCGGAATGAGCAGTTCTTC	CASSLTTGGRNEQFF
NA	TRBJ2-1	TRBV2	NA	TGTGCCAGCAGTGGAGCTAGGGTTTCCTACAATGAGCAGTTCTTC	CASSGARVSYNEQFF